Listed here is a single TCR beta chain. The antigen is not known. TCRdb independently ran MiXCR on the 5' RACE reads; one entry per CDR3 protein. The sample records some 560,000 distinct CDR3 sequences, roughly 19% being singletons. The CDR3 length is 16 residues. The V gene end was trimmed by 4 bases and the J gene end by 8 bases; junction bases not matched to a gene: 11. CDR1 and CDR2 (germline): MDHEN, SYDVKM. The data derive from a study of T cells after yellow fever vaccination. Study-wide results and caveats: At about 97% for CD4 and almost 90% for CD8, most primary-vaccination clones showed up again after the booster.

Here the sequenced sample was PBMCs, taken 15 days after the yellow fever booster vaccination. This TCR was recovered from a man aged 25 to 45 who received the YFV17D yellow fever vaccine. The rearrangement uses TRBV28 and TRBJ2-1; 10 nucleotides match TRBD2. The DNA of the CDR3 is TGTGCCAGCAGTTCACCGGCTAGCGGGAGTTTCGATGAGCAGTTCTTC. Translation: CASSSPASGSFDEQFF.